The 22 T cell receptor beta chains below were found in one sample sequenced in a study of shared clonotypes between healthy human individuals. This table comes from immunoSEQ multiplex PCR, and its TCRdb copy is limited to in-frame clones, with some not included. In the table there are millions of clones, approximately 93% of which are singletons. Sequencing was performed on naive CD4+ T cells from PBMCs. Regarding subset: CD45RA+ positively selected. The receptors shown here come from a young man in good health. Some clones in this sample may be carry-over from other donors' samples.

This rearrangement joins TRBV18 to TRBJ2-1; TRBD1 is a possible D gene (6 bases). CDR1 is KGHSH, CDR2 LQKENI, per germline. V lost 6 bases and J lost 11, with 14 bases in between. The length of the CDR3 is 12 residues. The CDR3 nucleotides read TGTGCCAGCTCGGCCCCAGACAGGCAGCAGTTCTTC. Amino acid sequence: CASSAPDRQQFF.

The CDR3 here is CASSVDPFNQPQHF. The CDR3 DNA reads as TGTGCCAGCAGCGTGGATCCTTTCAATCAGCCCCAGCATTTT. The V call is TRBV9, the J call TRBJ1-5; D gene unclear. This CDR3 contains 14 residues. The V and J ends lost 2 bases and 3 bases respectively, with 9 bases between them. The germline gives CDR1 SGDLS, CDR2 YYNGEE.

The chain employs TRBV6-5 and TRBJ1-2; D is undetermined. The CDR3 contains 13 residues. V lost 6 bases, J lost 2 bases, and 10 bases lay in between. Per germline, CDR1 MNHEY and CDR2 SVGAGI. The CDR3 DNA is TGTGCCAGCAGGAGAGACAAAAACTATGGCTACACCTTC. Translating it yields CASRRDKNYGYTF.

The chain couples TRBV5-1 to TRBJ2-1; weak D call: TRBD2 (5 bases). Per germline, CDR1 SGHRS and CDR2 YFSETQ. This CDR3 is built from 14 residues. With 6 bases removed from V and 6 bases from J, the gap between germline ends came to 16 bases. The CDR3 spells CASTGNSAANEQFF. CDR3 nucleotide sequence: TGCGCCAGCACCGGAAACTCAGCGGCCAATGAGCAGTTCTTC.

CDR3 sequence (DNA): TGCAGCGTTGAAGGGACTAACTACCCTAATGAGCAGTTCTTC. It encodes CSVEGTNYPNEQFF. V gene TRBV29-1 combines with J gene TRBJ2-1; a weak D match, TRBD2 (6 bases). Germline V CDR1 and CDR2: SQVTM, ANQGSEA. The CDR3 runs to 14 residues. V shed 1 base and J shed 7 bases, with 14 bases lying between them.

The V and J genes are TRBV28 and TRBJ2-7, with TRBD2 identical over 7 bases. This CDR3 has 14 residues. Germline trimming cut 7 bases from V and 2 bases from J; bases unmatched to any gene: 8. Germline values: CDR1 MDHEN, CDR2 SYDVKM. CDR3 sequence reads: CASTRGGLAYEQYF. The DNA of the CDR3 is TGTGCCAGCACCCGCGGTGGACTAGCCTACGAGCAGTACTTC.

The J gene is TRBJ1-4, the V gene TRBV7-8, with TRBD1 matching 7 bases. The CDR3 has 19 amino acids. Trimming at V came to 4 bases and at J to 7 bases, leaving 21 bases not matched to a gene. Germline V gene data show CDR1 as SGHVS and CDR2 as FQNEAQ. CDR3 sequence: CASSSSDRVETWLSEKLFF. CDR3 DNA: TGTGCCAGCAGCTCATCAGACAGGGTCGAAACGTGGCTGTCTGAAAAACTGTTTTTT.

This clone was seen more than once but under ten times. The J gene is TRBJ2-5, the V gene TRBV2, with D tentatively TRBD1 or TRBD2 (5 bases each). V was shortened by 5 bases and J by 5 bases, with 15 bases between the two germline ends. CDR1 and CDR2 (germline): SNHLY, FYNNEI. The CDR3 consists of 14 residues. The CDR3 sequence: CASSKVQGGETQYF. DNA for the CDR3: TGTGCCAGCAGTAAGGTGCAGGGCGGGGAGACCCAGTACTTC.

The chain links TRBV7-3 to TRBJ2-2; D not resolved. Trimming took 1 base from V and 4 from J, leaving 7 bases between them. Germline values: CDR1 SGHTA, CDR2 FQGTGA. The CDR3 contains 14 residues. Here the CDR3 DNA reads TGTGCCAGCAGCTTAAAGGACCGCACCGGGGAGCTGTTTTTT. It is translated as CASSLKDRTGELFF. Filled out from reference TRBV7-3 and TRBJ2-2, the complete variable domain reads GAGVSQTPSNKVTEKGKYVELRCDPISGHTALYWYRQSLGQGPEFLIYFQGTGAADDSGLPNDRFFAVRPEGSVSTLKIQRTERGDSAVYLCASSLKDRTGELFFGEGSRLTVL.

Points on this clone: In the same sample, other DNA sequences code for this CDR3. The rearrangement joins TRBV7-3 to TRBJ1-5; D remains ambiguous. The germline V and J ends were trimmed by 0 bases and 1 base, with 4 bases remaining between them. Germline V gene sequence: CDR1 SGHTA, CDR2 FQGTGA. This CDR3 is built from 14 residues. The CDR3 DNA reads TGTGCCAGCAGCTTAACCGGGAGCAATCAGCCCCAGCATTTT. Protein product: CASSLTGSNQPQHF.

This chain joins TRBV2 and TRBJ2-1, with 14 bases that match TRBD2. CDR1 is SNHLY and CDR2 is FYNNEI in the germline V gene. The CDR3 has 18 residues. The V and J ends lost 7 bases and 1 base, in that order; junction bases with no gene match: 9. CDR3 sequence: CASMRGLAGVLSYNEQFF. In nucleotides, the CDR3 is TGTGCCAGCATGAGGGGACTAGCGGGAGTTCTGTCCTACAATGAGCAGTTCTTC.

The genes are TRBV7-6 and TRBJ2-6; D may match TRBD1 or TRBD2 (7 bases each). The V and J ends lost 3 bases and 0 bases respectively, with 15 bases between them. The CDR3 consists of 18 residues. Germline V gene lookup returns CDR1 SGHVS and CDR2 FNYEAQ. Written as DNA, the CDR3 is TGTGCCAGCAGCTTGGTCCCCAGGGGGGGCTCTGGGGCCAACGTCCTGACTTTC. The encoded protein is CASSLVPRGGSGANVLTF.

The rearrangement joins TRBV5-1 to TRBJ1-4; D is uncertain. CDR1 and CDR2 (germline): SGHRS, YFSETQ. This CDR3 spans 16 amino acids. The V end lost 3 bases, the J end lost 5 bases, and 17 bases lay between the germline ends. The CDR3 sequence: CASSSSLGTANEKLFF. The CDR3 region has the DNA TGCGCCAGCAGCTCCTCGTTAGGTACCGCGAATGAAAAACTGTTTTTT.

The rearrangement joins TRBV4-1 to TRBJ2-1; D unclear. This CDR3 contains 15 residues. CDR1 MGHRA and CDR2 YSYEKL come from the germline V gene. Between the trimmed V and J ends, which lost 4 bases and 3 bases, there was a span of 13 bases. The CDR3: CASSPARPLYNEQFF. CDR3 bases: TGCGCCAGCAGCCCAGCCCGGCCACTCTACAATGAGCAGTTCTTC.

The chain employs TRBV28 and TRBJ2-2; the match to TRBD2 covers 7 bases. Germline V lookup: CDR1 MDHEN, CDR2 SYDVKM. This CDR3 has 14 amino acids. V lost 3 bases, J lost 6 bases, and 4 bases stayed unmatched. The CDR3 region is CASSLGGKAGELFF. For the CDR3, the DNA is TGTGCCAGCAGTTTGGGAGGGAAGGCCGGGGAGCTGTTTTTT.

About this clone itself: Other DNA sequences in the sample encode the same CDR3. This chain connects TRBV6-5 to TRBJ2-5, with TRBD1 as a possible D gene (6 bases). The V end lost 0 bases, the J end lost 5 bases, and 7 bases lay between the germline ends. CDR1 is MNHEY, CDR2 SVGAGI, per germline. This CDR3 has 13 residues. This CDR3 reads CASSYSRGETQYF. The CDR3 DNA reads TGTGCCAGCAGTTACTCAAGGGGGGAGACCCAGTACTTC.

This clone was recorded a few times. DNA of the CDR3: TGTGCCAGCAGTATCCCCCAAAGGAGAGGAGAAGCTTTCTTT. This codes for CASSIPQRRGEAFF. V and J are TRBV7-2 and TRBJ1-1; no clear D. Trimming stripped 6 bases from V and 8 bases from J, with 19 bases between. Germline V gene sequence: CDR1 SGHTA, CDR2 FQGNSA. The CDR3 length is 14 residues.

The gene calls are TRBV27 and TRBJ2-3; tentatively, D is TRBD1 (6 bases). With 0 bases removed from V and 5 bases from J, the gap between germline ends came to 6 bases. The CDR3 has 13 amino acids. Germline-derived CDR1 and CDR2 are MNHEY and SMNVEV (reference sequence). The CDR3 region is CASSLSGGDTQYF. The CDR3 DNA reads TGTGCCAGCAGTTTATCAGGGGGAGATACGCAGTATTTT.

The rearrangement uses TRBV5-1 and TRBJ1-2; no firm D call. This CDR3 has 12 residues. Between the trimmed V and J ends, which lost 4 bases and 10 bases, there was a span of 14 bases. Germline V gives CDR1 SGHRS, CDR2 YFSETQ. The DNA of the CDR3 is TGCGCCAGCAGCCCCCCCCCAGGAAACTACACCTTC. Translating gives CASSPPPGNYTF.

In nucleotides, the CDR3 is TGTGCCAGCAGCAGAAAGACAGGCTCTGGGGCCAACGTCCTGACTTTC. It is translated as CASSRKTGSGANVLTF. The rearrangement joins TRBV11-3 to TRBJ2-6, with D maybe TRBD1 (6 bases). Trimming stripped 5 bases from V and 0 bases from J, with 11 bases between. In germline, CDR1 is SGHNT, CDR2 YENEEA. This CDR3 contains 16 residues. Drawing the rest from reference TRBV11-3 and TRBJ2-6, the complete variable domain is EAGVVQSPRYKIIEKKQPVAFWCNPISGHNTLYWYLQNLGQGPELLIRYENEEAVDDSQLPKDRFSAERLKGVDSTLKIQPAELGDSAVYLCASSRKTGSGANVLTFGAGSRLTVL.

The chain couples TRBV30 to TRBJ1-3, with TRBD1 matching 8 bases. From germline, CDR1 is GTSNPN and CDR2 SVGIG (reference sequence). With 3 bases clipped from V and 5 bases from J, the junction kept 9 bases outside the gene matches. This CDR3 contains 15 residues. CDR3 region: CAWRPPGQGRNTIYF. In DNA form, the CDR3 reads TGTGCCTGGAGACCACCTGGACAGGGCCGAAACACCATATATTTT.

J is TRBJ2-3 and V is TRBV11-2, with TRBD1 matching over 7 bases. V lost 5 bases and J lost 2; bases outside the gene matches: 7. The germline CDR1 and CDR2 sequences are SGHAT and FQNNGV. The CDR3 sequence is 15 residues long. The CDR3 nucleotides read TGTGCCAGCAGCCCACAGGGGCCCTCCACAGATACGCAGTATTTT. This encodes CASSPQGPSTDTQYF. Looking up the rest from reference TRBV11-2 and TRBJ2-3 gives the full variable domain: EAGVAQSPRYKIIEKRQSVAFWCNPISGHATLYWYQQILGQGPKLLIQFQNNGVVDDSQLPKDRFSAERLKGVDSTLKIQPAKLEDSAVYLCASSPQGPSTDTQYFGPGTRLTVL.